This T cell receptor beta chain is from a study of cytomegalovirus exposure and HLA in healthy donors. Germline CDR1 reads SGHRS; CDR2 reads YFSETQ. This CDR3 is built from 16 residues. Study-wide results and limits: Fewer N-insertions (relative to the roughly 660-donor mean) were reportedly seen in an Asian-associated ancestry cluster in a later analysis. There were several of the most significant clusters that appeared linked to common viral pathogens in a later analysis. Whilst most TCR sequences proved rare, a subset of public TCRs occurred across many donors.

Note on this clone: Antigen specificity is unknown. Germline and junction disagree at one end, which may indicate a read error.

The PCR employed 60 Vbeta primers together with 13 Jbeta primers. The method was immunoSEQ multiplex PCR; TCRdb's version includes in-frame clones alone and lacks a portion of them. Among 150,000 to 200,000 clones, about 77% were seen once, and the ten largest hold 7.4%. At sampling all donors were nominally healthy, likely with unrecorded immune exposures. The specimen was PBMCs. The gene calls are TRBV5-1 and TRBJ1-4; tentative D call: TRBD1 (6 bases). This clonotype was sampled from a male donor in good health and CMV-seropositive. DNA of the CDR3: TGCGCCAGCAGCTTCGCCAGGGGATCAACTGATGAAAAACTGTTTTTT. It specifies CASSFARGSTDEKLFF.